The next 6 T cell receptor beta chains were all read from a single sample in a study of T cells in women clearing cervical HPV infection. Data came from immunoSEQ multiplex PCR; TCRdb stores just in-frame clones and leaves some out. The record lists tens of thousands of clones, of which the ten most abundant hold roughly 4%. Material for sequencing was blood buffy coat. All receptors come from a woman aged 18 to 69 with a cervical HPV16 infection that either progressed to CIN3+ or cleared (not recorded which).

As to this clone: The CDR3 end lies 3 residues beyond the end of the read and is filled in from the germline J gene. This sequence joins TRBV20-1 and TRBJ2-7, with 13 bases aligning to TRBD2. Germline assignment: CDR1 DFQATT and CDR2 SNEGSKA (reference sequence). The CDR3 sequence is 15 residues long. J was trimmed by 2 bases and V by 5 bases; bases with no gene match: 6. The CDR3 region is CSALGLAGAPYEQYF. The CDR3 bases that were read are TGCAGTGCTCTAGGACTAGCGGGGGCCCCCTACGAG.

About this clone itself: Sequencing ends 3 residues short of the CDR3 end; the germline J gene provides the rest. The V call is TRBV7-2, the J call TRBJ2-5, with TRBD2 matching over 9 bases. The V gene end was trimmed by 7 bases and the J gene end by 0 bases; junction bases not matched to a gene: 6. The germline gives CDR1 SGHTA, CDR2 FQGNSA. The CDR3 covers 15 residues. The DNA read from the CDR3 is TGTGCCAGCAAAATCAGCGGGGGGAACCAAGAGACC. It translates to CASKISGGNQET. The full CDR3 protein reads CASKISGGNQETQYF.

About this clone itself: The CDR3 end falls 3 residues outside the read, so it is completed with the germline J gene. V gene TRBV7-8 combines with J gene TRBJ2-7; D is possibly TRBD1 (6 bases). V was pared by 2 bases and J by 4 bases, with 12 bases between. This CDR3 region has 14 residues. Germline V CDR1 and CDR2: SGHVS, FQNEAQ. The part of the CDR3 DNA that was read is TGTGCCAGCAGCTTACAGACAGGCCAGTACGAG. Encoded protein: CASSLQTGQYE. The full-length CDR3 reads as CASSLQTGQYEQYF.

As concerns this clone: The sequenced fragment ends 3 residues before the CDR3 boundary, so the rest is inferred from the germline J gene. V is TRBV12-3 or TRBV12-4 and J is TRBJ2-7; 7 positions agree with TRBD1. The CDR3 runs to 15 residues. V trimming: 7 bases; J trimming: 5 bases; junction bases outside the gene matches: 14. The CDR3 reads CASTSRTGRGDEQYF. The sequenced CDR3 bases are TGTGCCAGCACCTCCCGGACAGGCCGGGGCGACGAG.

In the case of this clone: The read ends 3 residues before the CDR3 terminus; that terminus is restored from the germline J gene. This chain connects TRBV6-2 or TRBV6-3 to TRBJ1-6; 7 bases match TRBD1. V was clipped by 5 bases and J by 7 bases; unmatched bases: 5. Germline CDR1 is MNHEY and CDR2 is SVGEGT. This CDR3 region has 14 residues. The CDR3 here is CASSKTGENSPLHF. The DNA read from the CDR3 is TGTGCCAGCAGTAAAACAGGGGAGAATTCACCC.

A remark on this clone: The read falls 3 residues short of the CDR3 end, and the missing part is taken from the germline J gene. The chain employs TRBV20-1 and TRBJ2-1, with 8 nucleotides matching TRBD1. The junction had 4 bases not matched to a gene; V was cut back by 6 bases and J by 0 bases. Germline values: CDR1 DFQATT, CDR2 SNEGSKA (reference sequence). The CDR3 runs to 14 residues. Incomplete CDR3 DNA: TGCAGTGCAAGCACAGGGGGCTCCTACAATGAG. Its protein product is CSASTGGSYNE. In full, the CDR3 is CSASTGGSYNEQFF.